The 28 T cell receptor beta chains presented below share a single source sample, sequenced in a study of cytomegalovirus exposure and HLA in healthy donors. Vbeta (60) and Jbeta (13) primers were used in the PCR. Sequencing used immunoSEQ multiplex PCR; TCRdb keeps in-frame clones, though not all of them. The table records about 180,000 clones, roughly 80% of them present only once. Sequenced: PBMCs. The receptor source for this set is a middle-aged man in good health and CMV-seronegative.

The V gene is TRBV28, the J gene TRBJ2-3; 9 bases agree with TRBD2. The J segment lost 7 bases and the V segment lost 5 bases, leaving 10 bases of the junction unmatched. Germline V CDR1 and CDR2: MDHEN, SYDVKM. This CDR3 is 15 amino acids long. CDR3 sequence: CASSPRGGGWNTQYF. In DNA form, the CDR3 reads TGTGCCAGCAGTCCCCGCGGGGGGGGGTGGAATACGCAGTATTTT.

The V and J genes are TRBV20-1 and TRBJ2-1; possibly TRBD2 for D (5 bases). CDR3 length equals 11 residues. Germline values: CDR1 DFQATT, CDR2 SNEGSKA (reference sequence). With 5 bases removed from V and 7 bases from J, the gap between germline ends came to 9 bases. The CDR3 here is CSALTGNEQFF. CDR3 DNA sequence: TGCAGTGCTCTAACGGGGAATGAGCAGTTCTTC.

The V and J genes are TRBV30 and TRBJ2-3; TRBD1 might be the D (6 bases). V lost 8 bases and J lost 3, with 24 bases in between. CDR3 length: 16 residues. From germline, CDR1 is GTSNPN and CDR2 SVGIG (reference sequence). The CDR3 spells CAGEIWGLASTDTQYF. Written as DNA, the CDR3 is TGTGCCGGAGAAATTTGGGGGCTTGCATCGACAGATACGCAGTATTTT.

V is TRBV11-2 and J is TRBJ1-1; no clear D gene. Germline loops: CDR1 SGHAT, CDR2 FQNNGV. CDR3 length: 14 amino acids. V lost 7 bases and J lost 0, with 12 bases in between. CDR3 loop: CASTSGRMNTEAFF. The CDR3 nucleotides are TGTGCCAGCACCTCGGGGAGGATGAACACTGAAGCTTTCTTT.

CDR3 DNA sequence: TGTGCCAGCAGAGGGACAGGGAGGCCCGGGGAGCTGTTTTTT. Protein product: CASRGTGRPGELFF. This rearrangement joins TRBV6-5 to TRBJ2-2, with TRBD1 identical over 9 bases. The length of the CDR3 is 14 residues. V was clipped by 6 bases and J by 6 bases; unmatched bases: 5. Germline V gene lookup returns CDR1 MNHEY and CDR2 SVGAGI.

This chain uses TRBV12-5 with TRBJ2-5; D is unclear. The length of the CDR3 is 11 residues. CDR1 is LGHNT and CDR2 is FRNRAP in the germline V gene. Trimming left V 1 base short and J 5 bases short, with 2 bases between. In DNA, the CDR3 is TGTGCTAGTGGTTTGGCGGAGACCCAGTACTTC. Translated, it gives CASGLAETQYF.

The chain carries TRBV5-6 and TRBJ2-3, with 9 bases fitting TRBD2. V lost 0 bases to trimming and J lost 4 bases; unmatched junction nucleotides: 9. Germline CDR1 and CDR2: SGHDT and YYEEEE. The length of the CDR3 is 17 residues. CDR3 sequence (DNA): TGTGCCAGCAGCTTGGCCTATGCGGGAGGGCCCCCAGATACGCAGTATTTT. Translating gives CASSLAYAGGPPDTQYF.

The chain employs TRBV10-3 and TRBJ2-3, with 7 bases aligning to TRBD1. Germline CDR1 ENHRY, CDR2 SYGVKD. The J segment lost 0 bases and the V segment lost 1 base, leaving 7 bases of the junction unmatched. The CDR3 length is 17 residues. CDR3 nucleotide sequence: TGTGCCATCAGTGAGTACAGGAGCAGGGGGAGCACAGATACGCAGTATTTT. It encodes CAISEYRSRGSTDTQYF.

V and J are TRBV28 and TRBJ2-3; TRBD2 agrees at 15 bases. The CDR3 covers 18 residues. Germline trimming cut 3 bases from V and 7 bases from J; bases unmatched to any gene: 11. Germline V gene data show CDR1 as MDHEN and CDR2 as SYDVKM. The CDR3 here is CASSLSGLAGGPRNTQYF. The DNA for the CDR3 is TGTGCCAGCAGTTTGTCCGGACTAGCGGGGGGGCCGCGCAATACGCAGTATTTT.

This clone was seen only a few times. This rearrangement joins TRBV27 to TRBJ2-2, with TRBD1 matching 8 bases. J was trimmed by 5 bases and V by 2 bases; bases with no gene match: 4. The CDR3 length is 15 residues. The germline V gene encodes CDR1 MNHEY and CDR2 SMNVEV (reference sequence). The CDR3 protein is CASSLPDRGTGELFF. The CDR3 nucleotides read TGTGCCAGCAGTTTACCAGACAGGGGAACCGGGGAGCTGTTTTTT.

V and J are TRBV5-5 and TRBJ2-7, with D perhaps TRBD1 (6 bases). The V gene lost 4 bases and the J gene lost 4 bases, with 15 bases spanning the gap. Germline-derived CDR1 and CDR2 are SGHKS and YYEKEE (reference sequence). The CDR3 has 14 residues. In DNA form, the CDR3 reads TGTGCCAGCAGCGGAACAGTGGGGGCATACGAGCAGTACTTC. It yields the protein CASSGTVGAYEQYF.

The chain couples TRBV30 to TRBJ1-2, with D possibly being TRBD1 (6 bases). The length of the CDR3 is 17 residues. V was clipped by 0 bases and J by 0 bases, with 17 bases between them. Germline lookup yields CDR1 GTSNPN and CDR2 SVGIG (reference sequence). The CDR3 DNA follows: TGTGCCTGGAGTGTCTTAGACCGGGGGGCAGCTAACTATGGCTACACCTTC. Residues: CAWSVLDRGAANYGYTF. The whole variable domain, remainder taken from reference TRBV30 and TRBJ1-2, is SQTIHQWPATLVQPVGSPLSLECTVEGTSNPNLYWYRQAAGRGLQLLFYSVGIGQISSEVPQNLSASRPQDRQFILSSKKLLLSDSGFYLCAWSVLDRGAANYGYTFGSGTRLTVV.

This chain joins TRBV4-2 and TRBJ1-5; weak D call: TRBD1 (5 bases). Germline loops: CDR1 LGHNA, CDR2 YNFKEQ. The V and J ends lost 4 bases and 5 bases respectively, with 12 bases between them. The CDR3 has 14 amino acids. The CDR3 spells CASSPGRGDQPQHF. The CDR3 DNA sequence: TGTGCCAGCAGCCCAGGGCGGGGGGATCAGCCCCAGCATTTT.

This clone was detected only a few times. This chain connects TRBV5-1 to TRBJ1-4; D is ambiguous. Germline assignment: CDR1 SGHRS and CDR2 YFSETQ. The V end lost 0 bases, the J end lost 1 base, and 7 bases lay between the germline ends. The CDR3 totals 15 residues. CDR3 sequence reads: CASSLVPGTNEKLFF. The CDR3 DNA sequence: TGCGCCAGCAGCTTGGTTCCGGGAACTAATGAAAAACTGTTTTTT.

This CDR3 is CASSLSVSGNFHEQYF. CDR3 sequence (DNA): TGTGCCAGCAGCTTATCGGTGTCAGGGAATTTCCACGAGCAGTACTTC. The chain has TRBV7-3 and TRBJ2-7; maybe TRBD1 (5 bases). The V and J ends lost 2 bases and 5 bases respectively, with 19 bases between them. The CDR3 spans 16 residues. Germline CDR1 is SGHTA and CDR2 is FQGTGA.

The CDR3 here is CASSLRYPTSRSTYEQYF. CDR3 nucleotide sequence: TGCGCCAGCAGCCTGCGATATCCGACTAGCAGATCAACCTACGAGCAGTACTTC. The chain carries TRBV5-1 and TRBJ2-7; 7 bases are shared with TRBD2. The CDR3 covers 18 residues. Germline CDR1 and CDR2: SGHRS and YFSETQ. The junction had 18 bases not matched to a gene; V was cut back by 4 bases and J by 2 bases.

The gene calls are TRBV4-3 and TRBJ2-7; 14 nucleotides agree with TRBD2. Germline V CDR1 and CDR2: LGHNA, YSLEER. The CDR3 extends over 21 amino acids. V gave up 1 base and J gave up 1 base; unmatched junction bases: 15. The CDR3: CASSQGLRGTSGSLKSYEQYF. CDR3 sequence (DNA): TGCGCCAGCAGCCAAGGCCTTCGTGGGACTAGCGGGAGTTTGAAATCCTACGAGCAGTACTTC.

The chain joins TRBV4-2 to TRBJ2-5, with TRBD1 matching over 7 bases. Germline V CDR1 and CDR2: LGHNA, YNFKEQ. The V and J ends lost 0 bases and 7 bases, in that order; junction bases with no gene match: 8. The CDR3 loop spans 15 amino acids. The CDR3 nucleotides are TGTGCCAGCAGCCAAGATATGCAGGGGACAGCGACCCAGTACTTC. It specifies CASSQDMQGTATQYF.

V is TRBV7-3 and J is TRBJ1-4; D ambiguous. Germline CDR1 SGHTA, CDR2 FQGTGA. The V end lost 1 base, the J end lost 7 bases, and 10 bases lay between the germline ends. CDR3 length equals 14 residues. CDR3 in DNA: TGTGCCAGCAGCTTAATGAGGTCGGGTGAAAAACTGTTTTTT. Protein sequence: CASSLMRSGEKLFF.

This clone was seen a few times. At the DNA level, this CDR3 is encoded by other sequences in the same sample as well. This rearrangement joins TRBV19 to TRBJ1-4; 10 bases align to TRBD1. CDR3 length equals 14 residues. The V gene's germline CDR1 is LNHDA and CDR2 SQIVND (reference sequence). The V gene end was trimmed by 6 bases and the J gene end by 8 bases; junction bases not matched to a gene: 6. The DNA for the CDR3 is TGTGCCAGTAGGGAGACAGGGGGCGGAGAAAAACTGTTTTTT. It codes for CASRETGGGEKLFF.

V is TRBV21-1 and J is TRBJ2-7; the D call TRBD2 from the table was never checked on the DNA. TRBV21-1 is a recognized pseudogene. The CDR3 runs 19 residues. Here the CDR3 DNA reads TGTGCCAGCAGCAAAGCGCGCGAGGTTCGGCCCTATAGCGTCTACGAGCAGTACTTC. This translates into CASSKAREVRPYSVYEQYF.

This clone was found once. V gene TRBV29-1 combines with J gene TRBJ2-3; D might be TRBD1 (5 bases). Trimming left V 4 bases short and J 4 bases short, with 15 bases between. The CDR3 length is 14 residues. Germline lookup yields CDR1 SQVTM and CDR2 ANQGSEA. As DNA, the CDR3 is TGCAGCGTTGGTAGGGGCACGCCCCCAGATACGCAGTATTTT. It translates to CSVGRGTPPDTQYF.

In this sample, this clone turned up a few times. The chain has TRBV11-2 and TRBJ2-3, with 9 bases aligning to TRBD1. V was pared by 6 bases and J by 5 bases, with 3 bases of the junction left unmatched. The CDR3 is made up of 13 amino acids. Germline loops: CDR1 SGHAT, CDR2 FQNNGV. The CDR3 sequence: CASSRTGVDTQYF. CDR3 nucleotides: TGTGCCAGCAGTCGGACAGGGGTAGATACGCAGTATTTT.

This clone showed up just once. V is TRBV4-3 and J is TRBJ2-7; 11 positions match TRBD2. V gave up 0 bases and J gave up 8 bases; unmatched junction bases: 6. CDR3 length: 15 amino acids. CDR1 is LGHNA and CDR2 is YSLEER in the germline V gene. CDR3 sequence reads: CASSQDGSSGGKQYF. Here the CDR3 DNA reads TGCGCCAGCAGCCAAGATGGGTCTAGCGGGGGGAAGCAGTACTTC.

CDR3 loop: CASSSLGTGAEKLFF. DNA for the CDR3: TGTGCCAGCAGTTCCCTCGGGACAGGGGCTGAAAAACTGTTTTTT. This chain joins TRBV27 and TRBJ1-4, with 10 bases matching TRBD1. The CDR3 has 15 residues. The germline CDR1 and CDR2 sequences are MNHEY and SMNVEV (reference sequence). The V and J ends lost 4 bases and 7 bases, in that order; junction bases with no gene match: 6.

With respect to this clone: This CDR3 is also generated by other DNA sequences in the sample. The genes are TRBV9 and TRBJ2-2, with a weak D call TRBD2 (6 bases). Per the germline V gene, CDR1 is SGDLS and CDR2 is YYNGEE. V lost 1 base, J lost 1 base, and 11 bases lay in between. The CDR3 runs 16 residues. CDR3 in amino acids: CASSVLAGRNTGELFF. DNA of the CDR3: TGTGCCAGCAGCGTATTGGCGGGGAGGAACACCGGGGAGCTGTTTTTT.

This rearrangement joins TRBV4-2 to TRBJ2-3; 7 bases agree with TRBD2. Per germline, CDR1 LGHNA and CDR2 YNFKEQ. With V trimmed by 6 bases and J by 2 bases, 11 bases remained unmatched. The CDR3 consists of 16 residues. The CDR3 here is CASRPRVAGDTDTQYF. The CDR3 nucleotides are TGTGCCAGCAGACCTCGGGTTGCGGGGGACACAGATACGCAGTATTTT.

The V and J genes are TRBV6-5 and TRBJ2-3; D gene unclear. V lost 7 bases and J 1 base, leaving 12 bases between the germline ends. Germline CDR1 MNHEY, CDR2 SVGAGI. The CDR3 runs to 14 residues. The CDR3, as DNA: TGTGCCAGCAAATCAGAGGTGGGCACAGATACGCAGTATTTT. Its translation: CASKSEVGTDTQYF.